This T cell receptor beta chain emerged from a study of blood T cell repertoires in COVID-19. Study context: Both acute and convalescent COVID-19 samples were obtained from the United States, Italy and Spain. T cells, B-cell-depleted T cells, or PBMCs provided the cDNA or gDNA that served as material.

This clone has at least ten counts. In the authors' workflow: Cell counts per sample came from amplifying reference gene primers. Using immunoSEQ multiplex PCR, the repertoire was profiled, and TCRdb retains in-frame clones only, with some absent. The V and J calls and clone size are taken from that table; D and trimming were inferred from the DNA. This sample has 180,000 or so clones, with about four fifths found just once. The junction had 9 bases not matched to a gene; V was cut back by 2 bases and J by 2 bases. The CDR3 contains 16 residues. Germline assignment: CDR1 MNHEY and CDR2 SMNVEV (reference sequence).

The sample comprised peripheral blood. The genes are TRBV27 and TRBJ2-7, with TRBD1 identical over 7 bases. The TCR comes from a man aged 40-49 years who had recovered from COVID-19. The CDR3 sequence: CASSLNRDSLPYEQYF. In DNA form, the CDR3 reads TGTGCCAGCAGTTTAAACCGGGACAGCCTTCCCTACGAGCAGTACTTC.